This T cell receptor beta chain was documented in a study of blood T cells in healthy people across ages. Study-level points and caveats: When one million T cells were used, diversity estimates were thought to be underestimates.

In the case of this clonotype: Its target is unknown.

The second PCR ran roughly 6 to 11 cycles with a sample-barcoded 5' primer and J-beta primers. TCRdb reprocessed the 5' RACE reads via MiXCR and lists one record per CDR3 protein. This table has 1 million or so distinct CDR3 sequences, around 27% appearing once. The CDR3 totals 13 residues. Germline CDR1 and CDR2: SQVTM and ANQGSEA. These data also formed part of another study, on T cells of mothers and their children. In that study: The study obtained over 9.5 million TCR beta CDR3 reads per mother and a few million per child.

Sequenced: blood. The rearrangement links TRBV29-1 to TRBJ2-5; maybe TRBD1 (5 bases). The closer fit of TRBJ2-7 to the DNA end suggests the J call may be wrong. This clonotype was obtained from a girl aged 2 to 9 in good health. The CDR3: CSVEARQGYEQYF. CDR3 in DNA: TGCAGCGTTGAAGCCCGGCAGGGATACGAGCAGTACTTC.